Given below is one T cell receptor (beta chain) in context. Antigen unknown. These data are taken from a study of OX40 agonist ivuxolimab in advanced cancers. The study's findings and limits: In the 0.1-3.0 mg/kg groups, partial responders showed among the lowest expansion. There were, on average, more expanded clones in CD8+ T cells than in CD4+.

Anyone with autoimmune disease history or systemic immunosuppression was excluded. This CDR3 spans 16 amino acids. V was clipped by 4 bases and J by 1 base, with 17 bases between them. CDR1 SGHRS and CDR2 YFSETQ come from the germline V gene. The assay was immunoSEQ multiplex PCR, and TCRdb's table has in-frame clones only and misses some. This sample has about 95,000 clones, with over 75% found just once. The genes are TRBV5-1 and TRBJ1-1; a weak D match, TRBD1 (5 bases). The receptor was isolated from an adult with an advanced solid tumor such as melanoma, head and neck, liver or kidney cancer. The sequencing used CD4+ or CD8+ T cells sorted from blood, collected in a trial of the OX40 agonist ivuxolimab. The CDR3 reads CASSLTSGTENTEAFF. The CDR3 nucleotides read TGCGCCAGCAGCCTGACTTCCGGGACCGAGAACACTGAAGCTTTCTTT. The full variable domain, its missing parts supplied by reference TRBV5-1 and TRBJ1-1, is KAGVTQTPRYLIKTRGQQVTLSCSPISGHRSVSWYQQTPGQGLQFLFEYFSETQRNKGNFPGRFSGRQFSNSRSEMNVSTLELGDSALYLCASSLTSGTENTEAFFGQGTRLTVV.